This T cell receptor (beta chain) originates from a study of shared T cell receptors in the human thymus. Method: immunoSEQ multiplex PCR; TCRdb's copy keeps in-frame clones and lacks some. Here the sample spans hundreds of thousands of clones, roughly 88% being singletons. Per the germline V gene, CDR1 is ENHRY and CDR2 is SYGVKD. V was pared by 2 bases and J by 6 bases, with 9 bases of the junction left unmatched. The CDR3 covers 16 residues. The same data also contributed to another study, on human thymus T cells. That source notes: Resections from corrective heart surgery provided thymus tissue.

The sequence derives from a boy less than two years old with a congenital heart defect. The chain employs TRBV10-3 and TRBJ2-3; 9 bases are a match to TRBD1. The sample comprised thymocytes. The CDR3 spells CAISEGTGNGYDTQYF. The CDR3 DNA is TGTGCCATCAGTGAGGGGACAGGGAATGGATACGATACGCAGTATTTT.